These T cell receptor beta chains were read from a single sample in a study of blood T cell repertoires in COVID-19. The protocol was immunoSEQ multiplex PCR, while the TCRdb copy is restricted to in-frame clones and leaves out a portion. The data hold over 15,000 clones, with about 81% observed a single time. Sequencing was carried out using peripheral blood. The source is a man in his 60s with acute or convalescent COVID-19. CDR3s include the opening cysteine and the closing phenylalanine or tryptophan. D genes are given only for firm matches. Clone size appears in some rows only: once, few, many, or a class for an expanded clone.

v_call: TRBV2; d_call: -; j_call: TRBJ2-5; clone_size: few; cdr3_aa: CASSVQGFQETQYF; cdr3_nt: TGTGCCAGCAGCGTACAGGGATTCCAAGAGACCCAGTACTTC
v_call: TRBV29-1; d_call: -; j_call: TRBJ1-3; clone_size: -; cdr3_aa: CSAGEDTIYF; cdr3_nt: TGCAGCGCCGGAGAGGACACCATATATTTT
v_call: TRBV7-9; d_call: TRBD2; j_call: TRBJ2-2; clone_size: -; cdr3_aa: CASSLGTSGAGELFF; cdr3_nt: TGTGCCAGCAGCTTAGGGACTAGCGGGGCCGGGGAGCTGTTTTTT
v_call: TRBV11-3; d_call: TRBD1; j_call: TRBJ2-2; clone_size: -; cdr3_aa: CASSRQGEDGELFF; cdr3_nt: TGTGCCAGCAGCCGCCAGGGGGAAGACGGGGAGCTGTTTTTT
v_call: TRBV2; d_call: TRBD1; j_call: TRBJ1-2; clone_size: -; cdr3_aa: CASSPGQGNGYTF; cdr3_nt: TGTGCCAGCAGCCCGGGACAGGGGAACGGCTACACCTTC
v_call: TRBV4-1; d_call: TRBD1; j_call: TRBJ1-4; clone_size: -; cdr3_aa: CASSRDRDFGEKLFF; cdr3_nt: TGCGCCAGCAGCCGTGACAGGGACTTTGGAGAAAAACTGTTTTTT
v_call: TRBV7-9; d_call: -; j_call: TRBJ2-5; clone_size: -; cdr3_aa: CASSSWVESPGETQYF; cdr3_nt: TGTGCCAGCAGCTCTTGGGTCGAAAGTCCCGGGGAGACCCAGTACTTC
v_call: TRBV28; d_call: -; j_call: TRBJ2-3; clone_size: -; cdr3_aa: CASSRRGGPTDTQYF; cdr3_nt: TGTGCCAGCAGCAGAAGGGGGGGGCCCACAGATACGCAGTATTTT
v_call: TRBV7-2; d_call: TRBD1; j_call: TRBJ2-1; clone_size: -; cdr3_aa: CASSNRQGASEQFF; cdr3_nt: TGTGCCAGCAGCAATAGACAGGGGGCAAGTGAGCAGTTCTTC
v_call: TRBV5-1; d_call: TRBD2; j_call: TRBJ2-5; clone_size: -; cdr3_aa: CASSLTSGEPKTQYF; cdr3_nt: TGCGCCAGCAGCTTGACTAGCGGGGAACCTAAGACCCAGTACTTC